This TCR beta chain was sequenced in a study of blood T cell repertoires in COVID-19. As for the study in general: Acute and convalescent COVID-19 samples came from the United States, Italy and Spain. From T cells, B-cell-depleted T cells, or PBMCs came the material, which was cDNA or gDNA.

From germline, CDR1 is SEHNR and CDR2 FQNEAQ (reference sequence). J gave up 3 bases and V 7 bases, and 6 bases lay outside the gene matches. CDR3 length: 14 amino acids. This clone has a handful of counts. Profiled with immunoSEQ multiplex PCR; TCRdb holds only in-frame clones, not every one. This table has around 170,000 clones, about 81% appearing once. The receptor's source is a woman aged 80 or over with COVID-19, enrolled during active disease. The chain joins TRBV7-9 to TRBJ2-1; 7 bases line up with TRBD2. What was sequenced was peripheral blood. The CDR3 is CASTRGGIYNEQFF. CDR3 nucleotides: TGTGCCAGCACCCGGGGAGGGATCTACAATGAGCAGTTCTTC.